Listed below are T cell receptor beta chains from one sample, sequenced in a study of regulatory T cells in long-lasting Graves disease. Via MiXCR, TCRdb re-called the multiplex PCR reads, giving one row per CDR3 protein. This table has approximately 460,000 distinct CDR3 sequences, 16% appearing once. The same data also went into a second study, on T cells in Graves' hyperthyroidism and ophthalmopathy.

The source was peripheral blood mononuclear cells (PBMCs), collected at new diagnosis, from a patient treated with antithyroid drugs. All receptors derive from a woman in her 30s with Graves disease. The CDR3 runs from the conserved cysteine through the conserved F or W. Fields, in order: V gene, J gene, CDR3 protein.

v_call: TRBV29-1
j_call: TRBJ1-2
cdr3_aa: CSVESWTGVYGYTF

v_call: TRBV15
j_call: TRBJ1-1
cdr3_aa: CATRLRQGNTEAFF

v_call: TRBV5-8
j_call: TRBJ2-2
cdr3_aa: CASSPRGRREANTGELFF

v_call: TRBV19
j_call: TRBJ2-7
cdr3_aa: CASSINARVYEQYF

v_call: TRBV28
j_call: TRBJ2-7
cdr3_aa: CASSSLRGQGIYEQYF

v_call: TRBV6-2/TRBV6-3
j_call: TRBJ2-5
cdr3_aa: CASSGGTSGNQETQYF

v_call: TRBV5-1
j_call: TRBJ2-7
cdr3_aa: CASSFGRVGEQYF

v_call: TRBV29-1
j_call: TRBJ2-1
cdr3_aa: CSVPLGLAGNEQFF

v_call: TRBV30
j_call: TRBJ2-3
cdr3_aa: CAWSVRGTDAQYF

v_call: TRBV5-6
j_call: TRBJ1-1
cdr3_aa: CASSWTGGEVTEAFF

v_call: TRBV20-1
j_call: TRBJ1-2
cdr3_aa: CSARDQGGGANYGYTF

v_call: TRBV4-1
j_call: TRBJ2-3
cdr3_aa: CASSQDWGADTQYF

v_call: TRBV7-6
j_call: TRBJ2-2
cdr3_aa: CASSSRAGRIGELFF

v_call: TRBV11-2
j_call: TRBJ2-2
cdr3_aa: CASSLGTQGTGELFF

v_call: TRBV19
j_call: .
cdr3_aa: CASSPRLAGDPQETQYF

v_call: TRBV6-2/TRBV6-3
j_call: TRBJ1-1
cdr3_aa: CASIPRQGDTEAFF

v_call: TRBV20-1
j_call: TRBJ2-7
cdr3_aa: CSATATGTAAYEQYF

v_call: TRBV30
j_call: TRBJ2-1
cdr3_aa: CAWMGKTNNEQFF

v_call: TRBV28
j_call: TRBJ2-7
cdr3_aa: CASSSWTSGSWYEQYF

v_call: TRBV28
j_call: TRBJ2-6
cdr3_aa: CASIDGSGANVLTF

v_call: TRBV19
j_call: TRBJ2-1
cdr3_aa: CASSITSGDGNEQFF

v_call: TRBV29-1
j_call: TRBJ2-5
cdr3_aa: CSVVGQGKETQYF

v_call: TRBV13
j_call: TRBJ1-2
cdr3_aa: CASSTKGTGTSNYGYTF

v_call: TRBV27
j_call: TRBJ2-7
cdr3_aa: CASKFLGLAGGGEQYF

v_call: TRBV2
j_call: TRBJ2-7
cdr3_aa: CASKLEKGSYEQYF

v_call: TRBV4-1
j_call: TRBJ2-1
cdr3_aa: CASSSGARGNEQFF

v_call: TRBV14
j_call: TRBJ1-1
cdr3_aa: CASSPSGAGGGRTEAFF

v_call: TRBV9
j_call: TRBJ2-1
cdr3_aa: CASSVEVGEQFF

v_call: TRBV7-2
j_call: TRBJ2-3
cdr3_aa: CASSPRRGTSGTDTQYF

v_call: TRBV20-1
j_call: TRBJ2-1
cdr3_aa: CRVVTSGRAITYNEQFF

v_call: TRBV2
j_call: TRBJ1-2
cdr3_aa: CASSERSPSDYGYTF

v_call: TRBV6-1
j_call: TRBJ2-1
cdr3_aa: CASSATSGIAEQFF

v_call: TRBV24-1
j_call: TRBJ2-1
cdr3_aa: CATSDSLARGVHEQFF

v_call: TRBV15
j_call: TRBJ2-1
cdr3_aa: CATSRASGLAGGTYNEQFF

v_call: TRBV7-2
j_call: TRBJ1-4
cdr3_aa: CASSLGQLRNEKLFF

v_call: TRBV7-8
j_call: TRBJ1-4
cdr3_aa: CASSPDRAWGEKLFF

v_call: TRBV2
j_call: TRBJ2-1
cdr3_aa: CASSEEGHLTYNEQFF

v_call: TRBV20-1
j_call: TRBJ2-7
cdr3_aa: CSARQELAGAFYEQYF

v_call: TRBV15
j_call: TRBJ2-5
cdr3_aa: CATSRGAQGETQYF

v_call: TRBV7-6
j_call: TRBJ2-1
cdr3_aa: CASSSPVAGGSNEQFF